This TCR beta chain was observed in a study of human T cells and chemical hapten exposure. Turning to the study itself: Mostly female patients had alopecia areata, totalis or universalis.

TCRdb passed the RACE reads through MiXCR, listing each CDR3 protein once. The sample consists of about 380,000 distinct CDR3 sequences, 4% to 5.5% of them appearing once. The time point here: patch test 1, 2 weeks after DPC sensitization. The treatment is: therapeutic diphenylcyclopropenone sensitization with weekly scalp DPC. In germline, CDR1 is SQVTM, CDR2 ANQGSEA. CDR3 length: 14 amino acids. V lost 1 base, J lost 1 base, and 3 bases stayed unmatched. This clonotype has just one count. Possible read error: a much larger clone is one base away. The conserved phenylalanine or tryptophan normally closing the CDR3 is absent here, so this likely arose from a read error.

The sequenced sample was whole blood, obtained in connection with sensitization to the hapten diphenylcyclopropenone (DPC). This chain joins TRBV29-1 and TRBJ1-1, with 7 bases that match TRBD1. This TCR was sampled from a woman in her forties or fifties with alopecia areata. Some clones in this sample may be carry-over from other donors' samples. CDR3 DNA sequence: TGCAGCGTTGAAGGAAGGACAGGGAACACTGAAGCTTTCATT. It specifies CSVEGRTGNTEAFI.